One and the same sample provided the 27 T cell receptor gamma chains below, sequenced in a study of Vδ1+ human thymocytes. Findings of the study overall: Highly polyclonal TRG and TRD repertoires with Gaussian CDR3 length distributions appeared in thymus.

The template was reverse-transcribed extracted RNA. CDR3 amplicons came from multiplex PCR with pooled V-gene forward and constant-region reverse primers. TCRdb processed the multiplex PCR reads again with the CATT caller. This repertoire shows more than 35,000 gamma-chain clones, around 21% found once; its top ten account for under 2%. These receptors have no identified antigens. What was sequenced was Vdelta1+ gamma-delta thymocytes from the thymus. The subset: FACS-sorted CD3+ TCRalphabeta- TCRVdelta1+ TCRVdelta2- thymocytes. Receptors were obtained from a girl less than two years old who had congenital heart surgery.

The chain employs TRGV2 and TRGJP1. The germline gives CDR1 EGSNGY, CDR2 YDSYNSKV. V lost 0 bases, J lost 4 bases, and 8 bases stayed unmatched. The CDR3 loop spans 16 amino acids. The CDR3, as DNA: TGTGCCACCTGGGACGGGCGGTGGTTCACTGGTTGGTTCAAGATATTT. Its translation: CATWDGRWFTGWFKIF.

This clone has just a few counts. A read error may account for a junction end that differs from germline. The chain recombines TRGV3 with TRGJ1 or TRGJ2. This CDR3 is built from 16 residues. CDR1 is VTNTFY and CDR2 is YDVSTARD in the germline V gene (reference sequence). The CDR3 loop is CATWDRPRTGYYKKLF. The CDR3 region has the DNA TGTGCCACCTGGGACAGGCCTAGAACCGGTTATTATAAGAAACTCTTC.

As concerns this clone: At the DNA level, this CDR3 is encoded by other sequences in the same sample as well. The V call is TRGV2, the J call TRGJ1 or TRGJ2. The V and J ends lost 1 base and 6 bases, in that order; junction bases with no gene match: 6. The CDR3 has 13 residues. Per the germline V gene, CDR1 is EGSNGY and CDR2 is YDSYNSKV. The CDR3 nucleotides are TGTGCCACCTGGGACGGCCAGGGTTATAAGAAACTCTTT. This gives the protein CATWDGQGYKKLF.

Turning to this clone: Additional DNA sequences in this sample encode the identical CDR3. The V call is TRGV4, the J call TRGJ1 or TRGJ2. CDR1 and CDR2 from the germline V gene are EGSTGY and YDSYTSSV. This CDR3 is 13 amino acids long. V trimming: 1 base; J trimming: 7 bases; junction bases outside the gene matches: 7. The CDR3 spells CATWDGVHYKKLF. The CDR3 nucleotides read TGTGCCACCTGGGATGGTGTTCACTATAAGAAACTCTTT.

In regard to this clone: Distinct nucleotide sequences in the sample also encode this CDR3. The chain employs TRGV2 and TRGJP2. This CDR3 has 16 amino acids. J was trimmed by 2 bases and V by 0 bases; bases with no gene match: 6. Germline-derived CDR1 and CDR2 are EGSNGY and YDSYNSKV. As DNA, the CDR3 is TGTGCCACCTGGGACGGGCCTAAGAGTAGTGATTGGATCAAGACGTTT. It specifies CATWDGPKSSDWIKTF.

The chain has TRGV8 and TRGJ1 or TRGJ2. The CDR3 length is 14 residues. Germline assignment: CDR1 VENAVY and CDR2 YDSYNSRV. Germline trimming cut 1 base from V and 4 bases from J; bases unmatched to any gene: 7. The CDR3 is CATWDRTLYYKKLF. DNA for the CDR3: TGTGCCACCTGGGATAGAACCCTGTATTATAAGAAACTCTTT.

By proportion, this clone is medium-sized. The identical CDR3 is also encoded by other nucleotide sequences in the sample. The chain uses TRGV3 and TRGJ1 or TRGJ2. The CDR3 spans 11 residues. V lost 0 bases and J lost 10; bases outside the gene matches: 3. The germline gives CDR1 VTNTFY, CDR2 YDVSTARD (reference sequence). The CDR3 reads CATWDRRKKLF. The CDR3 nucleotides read TGTGCCACCTGGGACAGGCGGAAGAAACTCTTT.

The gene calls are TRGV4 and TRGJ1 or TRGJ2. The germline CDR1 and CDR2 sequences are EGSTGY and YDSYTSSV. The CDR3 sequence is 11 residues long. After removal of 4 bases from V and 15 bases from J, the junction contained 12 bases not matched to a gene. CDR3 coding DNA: TGTGCCACCTGGGACGGCTTGGTAGTACTCTTT. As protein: CATWDGLVVLF.

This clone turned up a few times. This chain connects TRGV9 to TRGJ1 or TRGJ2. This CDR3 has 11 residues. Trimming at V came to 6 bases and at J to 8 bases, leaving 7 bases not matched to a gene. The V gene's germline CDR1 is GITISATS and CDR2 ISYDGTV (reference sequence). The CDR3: CALWTGNKKLF. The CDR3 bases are TGTGCCTTGTGGACGGGGAATAAGAAACTCTTT.

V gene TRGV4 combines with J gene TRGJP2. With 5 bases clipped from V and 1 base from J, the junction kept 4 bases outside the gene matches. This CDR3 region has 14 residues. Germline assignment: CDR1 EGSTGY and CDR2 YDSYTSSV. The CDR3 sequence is CATWGPSSDWIKTF. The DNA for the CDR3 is TGTGCCACCTGGGGACCTAGTAGTGATTGGATCAAGACGTTT.

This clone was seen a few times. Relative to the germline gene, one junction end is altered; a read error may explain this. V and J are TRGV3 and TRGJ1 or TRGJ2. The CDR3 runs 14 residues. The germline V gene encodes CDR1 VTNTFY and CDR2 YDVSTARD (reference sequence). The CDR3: CATWDRPYRYRKLF. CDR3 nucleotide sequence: TGTGCCACCTGGGACAGGCCTTATCGGTATAGGAAACTCTTT.

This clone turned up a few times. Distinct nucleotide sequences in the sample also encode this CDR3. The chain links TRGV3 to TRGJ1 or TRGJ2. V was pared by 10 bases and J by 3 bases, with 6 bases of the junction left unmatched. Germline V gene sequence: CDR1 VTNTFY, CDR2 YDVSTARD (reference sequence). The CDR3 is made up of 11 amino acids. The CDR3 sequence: CATFLYYKKLF. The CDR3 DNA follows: TGTGCCACTTTCCTTTATTATAAGAAACTCTTT.

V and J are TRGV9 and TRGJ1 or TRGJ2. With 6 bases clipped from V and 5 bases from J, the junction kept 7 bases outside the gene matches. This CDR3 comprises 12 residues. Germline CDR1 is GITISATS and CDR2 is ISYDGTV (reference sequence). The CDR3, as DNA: TGTGCCTTGTGGAAGATGCATTATAAGAAACTCTTT. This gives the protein CALWKMHYKKLF.

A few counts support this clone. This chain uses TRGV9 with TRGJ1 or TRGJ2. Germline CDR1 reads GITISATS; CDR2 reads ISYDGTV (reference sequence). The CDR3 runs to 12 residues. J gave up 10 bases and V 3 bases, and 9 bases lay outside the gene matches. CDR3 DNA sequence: TGTGCCTTGTGGGAGTCCGCCAGAAAGAAACTCTTT. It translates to CALWESARKKLF.

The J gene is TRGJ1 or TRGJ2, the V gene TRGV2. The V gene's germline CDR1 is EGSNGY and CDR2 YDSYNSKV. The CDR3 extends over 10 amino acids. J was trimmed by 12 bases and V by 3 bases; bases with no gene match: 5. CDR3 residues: CATWDQWKLF. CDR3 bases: TGTGCCACCTGGGACCAGTGGAAACTCTTT.

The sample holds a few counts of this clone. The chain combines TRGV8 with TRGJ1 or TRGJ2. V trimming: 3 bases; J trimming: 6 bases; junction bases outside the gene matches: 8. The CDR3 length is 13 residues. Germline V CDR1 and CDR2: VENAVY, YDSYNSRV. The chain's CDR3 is CATWDHRIYKKLF. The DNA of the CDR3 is TGTGCCACCTGGGATCACCGGATTTATAAGAAACTCTTT.

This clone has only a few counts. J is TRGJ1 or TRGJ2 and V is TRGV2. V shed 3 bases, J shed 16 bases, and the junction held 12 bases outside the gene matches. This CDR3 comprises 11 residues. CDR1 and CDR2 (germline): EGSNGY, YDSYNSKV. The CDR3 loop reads CATWDSQRVLF. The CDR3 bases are TGTGCCACCTGGGACAGCCAGAGGGTGCTCTTT.

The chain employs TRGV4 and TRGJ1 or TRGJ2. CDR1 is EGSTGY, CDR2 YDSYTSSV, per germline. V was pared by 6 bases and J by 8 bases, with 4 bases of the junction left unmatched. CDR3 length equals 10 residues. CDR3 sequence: CATWKDKKLF. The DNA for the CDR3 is TGTGCCACCTGGAAAGATAAGAAACTCTTT.

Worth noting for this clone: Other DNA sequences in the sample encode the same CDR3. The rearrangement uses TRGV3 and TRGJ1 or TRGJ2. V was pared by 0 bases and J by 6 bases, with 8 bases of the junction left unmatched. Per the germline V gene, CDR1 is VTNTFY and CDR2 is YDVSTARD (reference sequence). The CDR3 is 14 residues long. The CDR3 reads CATWDRPGGYKKLF. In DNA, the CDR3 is TGTGCCACCTGGGACAGGCCGGGCGGTTATAAGAAACTCTTT.

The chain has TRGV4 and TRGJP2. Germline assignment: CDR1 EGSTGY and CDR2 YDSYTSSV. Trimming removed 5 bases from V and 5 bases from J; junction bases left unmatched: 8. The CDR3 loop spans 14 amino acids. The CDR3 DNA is TGTGCCACCTGGGTCCTCGGGAGTGATTGGATCAAGACGTTT. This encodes CATWVLGSDWIKTF.

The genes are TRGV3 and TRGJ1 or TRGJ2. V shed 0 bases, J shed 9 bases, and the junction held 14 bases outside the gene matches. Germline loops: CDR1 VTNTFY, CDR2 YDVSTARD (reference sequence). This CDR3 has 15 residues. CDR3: CATWDRPPIRLKKLF. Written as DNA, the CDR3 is TGTGCCACCTGGGACAGGCCCCCCATTCGGCTTAAGAAACTCTTT.

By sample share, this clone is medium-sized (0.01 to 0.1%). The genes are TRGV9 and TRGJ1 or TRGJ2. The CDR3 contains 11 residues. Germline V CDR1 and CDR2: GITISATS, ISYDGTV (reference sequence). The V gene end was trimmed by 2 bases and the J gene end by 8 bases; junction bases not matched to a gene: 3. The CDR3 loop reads CALWEDDKKLF. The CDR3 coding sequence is TGTGCCTTGTGGGAGGACGATAAGAAACTCTTT.

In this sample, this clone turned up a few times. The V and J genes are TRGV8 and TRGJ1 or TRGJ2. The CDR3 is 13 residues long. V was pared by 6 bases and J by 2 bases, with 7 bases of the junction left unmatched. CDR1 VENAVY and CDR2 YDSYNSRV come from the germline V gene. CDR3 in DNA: TGTGCCACCTGGACTAGATATTATTATAAGAAACTCTTT. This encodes CATWTRYYYKKLF.

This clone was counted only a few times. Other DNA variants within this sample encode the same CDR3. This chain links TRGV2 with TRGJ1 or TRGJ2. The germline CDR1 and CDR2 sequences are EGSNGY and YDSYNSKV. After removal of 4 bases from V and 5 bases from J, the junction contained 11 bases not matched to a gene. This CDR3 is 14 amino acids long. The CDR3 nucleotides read TGTGCCACCTGGGATGGGCCCTGGGATTATAAGAAACTCTTT. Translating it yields CATWDGPWDYKKLF.

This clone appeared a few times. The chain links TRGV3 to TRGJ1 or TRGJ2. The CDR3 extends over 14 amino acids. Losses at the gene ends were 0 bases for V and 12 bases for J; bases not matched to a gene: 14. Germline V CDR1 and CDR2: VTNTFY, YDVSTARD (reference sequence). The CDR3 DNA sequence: TGTGCCACCTGGGACAGGCTAATTGGGATTGGGAAACTCTTT. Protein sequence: CATWDRLIGIGKLF.

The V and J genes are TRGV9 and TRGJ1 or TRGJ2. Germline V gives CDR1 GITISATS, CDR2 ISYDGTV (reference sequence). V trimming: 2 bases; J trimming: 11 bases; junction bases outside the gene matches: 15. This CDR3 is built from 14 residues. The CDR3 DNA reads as TGTGCCTTGTGGGAGGGCCATAAGAGATCGGAGAAACTCTTT. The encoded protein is CALWEGHKRSEKLF.

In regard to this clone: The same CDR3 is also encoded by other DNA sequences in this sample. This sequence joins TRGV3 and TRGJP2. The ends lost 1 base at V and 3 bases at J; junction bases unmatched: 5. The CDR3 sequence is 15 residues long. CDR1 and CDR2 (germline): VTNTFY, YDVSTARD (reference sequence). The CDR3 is CATWDRRRSDWIKTF. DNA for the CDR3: TGTGCCACCTGGGACAGAAGGCGTAGTGATTGGATCAAGACGTTT.